This TCR beta chain was sequenced during a study of blood T cells in healthy people across ages. CDR3 size: 14 residues. V lost 1 base to trimming and J lost 2 bases, with 9 bases between them. Germline V gene sequence: CDR1 GTSNPN, CDR2 SVGIG (reference sequence). Through a sample-barcoded 5' primer and a J-beta primer mix, a second PCR was run for roughly 6 to 11 cycles. TCRdb called the 5' RACE reads again in MiXCR, with one record for every CDR3 protein. The profile shows about 680,000 distinct CDR3 sequences, around 49% of them singletons. This TCR derives from a woman aged 60 to 75 in good health. The V gene is TRBV30, the J gene TRBJ2-1, with TRBD2 as a possible D gene (6 bases). Sequencing used blood. The DNA of the CDR3 is TGTGCCTGGAGTGCCGCTAGCGCCTACAATGAGCAGTTCTTC. It codes for CAWSAASAYNEQFF. The full variable domain, in which reference TRBV30 and TRBJ2-1 provide the parts outside the CDR3, is SQTIHQWPATLVQPVGSPLSLECTVEGTSNPNLYWYRQAAGRGLQLLFYSVGIGQISSEVPQNLSASRPQDRQFILSSKKLLLSDSGFYLCAWSAASAYNEQFFGPGTRLTVL.